This TCR beta chain is drawn from a study of cytomegalovirus exposure and HLA in healthy donors. Study-level findings and limits: In a later analysis, productive TCRs from donors in an Asian-associated ancestry cluster reportedly carried fewer N-insertions than the cohort mean. It has been reported that TCR beta sequences accurately predicted the HLA-A and HLA-B alleles of most subjects. When analyzed later, a missense DCLRE1C variant was found to be linked to TCR beta V- and J-gene trimming.

About this clone itself: Antigen: not known.

The study ran its PCR with 60 Vbeta and 13 Jbeta primers. Per the authors' pipeline: Later reanalysis found approximately 76 million unique TCR beta chains, some 10 million of them shared. Only in-frame clones appear in the TCRdb table, and some are missing; sequencing was by immunoSEQ multiplex PCR. Clonal size and the V and J genes are those of that table, whereas D and trimming came from the DNA. The profile shows 120,000 to 150,000 clones, around 67% of them singletons. V dropped 0 bases and J dropped 3; count of bases not matched to a gene: 11. Germline V CDR1 and CDR2: MGHRA, YSYEKL. The CDR3 is 19 residues long.

The receptor was derived from a woman under 30 in good health and CMV-seronegative. Sequencing used PBMCs. V and J are TRBV4-1 and TRBJ2-3, with 11 bases matching TRBD2. In nucleotides, the CDR3 is TGCGCCAGCAGCCAAGATTCTCTAGCGGGGGGCCTTCCTACAGATACGCAGTATTTT. Amino acid sequence: CASSQDSLAGGLPTDTQYF.